Listed below are T cell receptor beta chains from one sample, sequenced in a study of blood T cells in healthy people across ages. One entry per CDR3 protein results from TCRdb running MiXCR on the 5' RACE reads. Of 1,300,000 or so distinct CDR3 sequences listed, approximately 60% were seen once; the top ten hold about 6.3%. Sequencing input: blood. The receptor set was obtained from a man younger than 35 in good health. Each CDR3 is given with its conserved first and last residue. D genes are given only for firm matches. Clone size is given for some rows only: seen once, a few or many times, or a class if the clone is expanded.

>TRBJ2-1|TRBD1|TRBV6-2/TRBV6-3|-
CASSYQDRVGFNEQFF
TGTGCCAGCAGTTACCAAGACAGGGTAGGCTTCAATGAGCAGTTCTTT
>TRBJ1-2|TRBD1|TRBV27|-
CASSLSPRGTGEVDYGYTF
TGTGCCAGCAGTTTATCCCCCCGTGGGACAGGGGAAGTGGACTATGGCTACACCTTC
>TRBJ2-7|TRBD2|TRBV29-1|-
CSVGGLAGDSYEQYF
TGCAGCGTTGGGGGACTAGCGGGGGACTCCTACGAGCAGTACTTC
>TRBJ2-7|-|TRBV25-1|few
CASSWTVFSYEQYF
TGTGCCAGCAGTTGGACAGTCTTTTCCTACGAGCAGTACTTC
>TRBJ2-7|-|TRBV29-1|few
CSVEVEAYEQYF
TGCAGCGTTGAGGTGGAAGCCTACGAGCAGTACTTC
>TRBJ2-3|TRBD2|TRBV24-1|few
CATSAAGDTDTQYF
TGTGCCACCAGCGCTGCGGGAGATACAGATACGCAGTATTTT
>TRBJ2-3|-|TRBV25-1|-
CASSSRRADTQYF
TGTGCCAGCAGTTCCCGAAGGGCAGATACGCAGTATTTT
>TRBJ2-1|-|TRBV6-6|-
CASSYSRQQPYNEQFF
TGTGCCAGCAGTTACTCTAGACAGCAACCGTACAATGAGCAGTTCTTC
>TRBJ2-3|TRBD2|TRBV10-3|-
CAISVPAGGTDTQYF
TGTGCCATCAGTGTCCCAGCGGGGGGCACAGATACGCAGTATTTT
>TRBJ2-3|-|TRBV12-3/TRBV12-4|few
CASSLGPGDTQYF
TGTGCCAGCAGTCTGGGACCTGGAGATACGCAGTATTTT
>TRBJ1-2|-|TRBV7-9|-
CATQFSGHAGYTF
TGTGCCACCCAGTTCTCGGGCCACGCAGGCTACACCTTC
>TRBJ2-5|-|TRBV28|-
CASSWNRQVGLETQYF
TGTGCCAGCAGTTGGAACAGACAGGTGGGACTTGAGACCCAGTACTTC
>TRBJ2-7|TRBD2|TRBV4-1|-
CASSRNSGPSYEQYF
TGCGCCAGCAGCCGGAATAGCGGGCCCTCCTACGAGCAGTACTTC
>TRBJ1-1|-|TRBV12-3/TRBV12-4|-
CASSPNRGGRNTEAFF
TGTGCCAGCAGTCCTAATCGGGGGGGGCGGAACACTGAAGCTTTCTTT
>TRBJ1-5|TRBD1|TRBV9|once
CASSLRTGLNQPQHF
TGTGCCAGCAGTCTTAGGACAGGGCTCAATCAGCCCCAGCATTTT
>TRBJ1-2|-|TRBV14|few
CASSPAAAYGYTF
TGTGCCAGCAGCCCCGCCGCGGCGTATGGCTACACCTTC
>TRBJ2-1|TRBD1|TRBV5-5|-
CASSQTGLEQFF
TGTGCCAGCAGCCAGACAGGGCTTGAGCAGTTCTTC
>TRBJ2-5|-|TRBV6-6|few
CASSYSIAVQETQYF
TGTGCCAGCAGTTACTCGATAGCGGTCCAAGAGACCCAGTACTTC
>TRBJ2-1|TRBD1|TRBV6-2/TRBV6-3|-
CASSYQSRGLNEQFF
TGTGCCAGCAGTTACCAAAGCAGGGGGCTCAATGAGCAGTTCTTC
>TRBJ2-2|-|TRBV10-3|-
CAMQRDSNTGELFF
TGTGCCATGCAGAGGGATTCGAACACCGGGGAGCTGTTTTTT
>TRBJ2-3|-|TRBV6-5|-
CASSYSWGNTDTQYF
TGTGCCAGCAGTTACTCTTGGGGGAACACAGATACGCAGTATTTT
>TRBJ2-5|-|TRBV11-1|-
CASSLERWASSASQETQYF
TGTGCCAGCAGCTTAGAGCGTTGGGCGTCTAGCGCCAGCCAAGAGACCCAGTACTTC
>TRBJ2-2|-|TRBV20-1|-
CSAARGRGSATGELFF
TGCAGTGCCGCCCGTGGCAGGGGTAGTGCCACCGGGGAGCTGTTTTTT
>TRBJ2-7|TRBD2|TRBV7-9|-
CASSSLAGGLSEQYF
TGTGCCAGCAGCTCCTTAGCGGGAGGGCTTAGCGAGCAGTACTTC
>TRBJ1-2|-|TRBV29-1|few
CSVGDGVDYGYTF
TGCAGCGTCGGGGACGGGGTCGACTATGGCTACACCTTC
>TRBJ2-7|TRBD2|TRBV20-1|-
CSARAGGNYEQYF
TGCAGTGCCAGAGCGGGGGGAAACTACGAGCAGTACTTC
>TRBJ2-1|-|TRBV12-3/TRBV12-4|few
CASSKEVYNEQFF
TGTGCCAGCAGTAAGGAGGTCTACAATGAGCAGTTCTTC